The 26 T cell receptor beta chains presented below share a single source sample, sequenced in a study of shared clonotypes between healthy human individuals. Naive CD8 cells comprised CD45RO-negative, CCR7-positively selected cells, excluding terminally differentiated effector memory CD45RA+ cells. Here immunoSEQ multiplex PCR was the method, and the copy in TCRdb shows in-frame clones only, minus some. The sample lists roughly 2.1 million clones; 90% to 95% were seen once. Sequencing was carried out using naive CD8+ T cells from PBMCs. Receptors were obtained from a young man in good health. Some clones in this sample may be carry-over from other donors' samples.

The chain combines TRBV29-1 with TRBJ1-3; the match to TRBD1 covers 7 bases. This CDR3 is built from 14 residues. Germline V gene lookup returns CDR1 SQVTM and CDR2 ANQGSEA. The trim removed 4 bases at V and 3 bases at J, leaving 6 bases unmatched. CDR3 in amino acids: CSVVGTESGNTIYF. The DNA for the CDR3 is TGCAGCGTTGTCGGGACAGAGAGTGGAAACACCATATATTTT.

This chain joins TRBV7-2 and TRBJ2-1; D is perhaps TRBD2 (6 bases). The CDR3 is 13 amino acids. Germline loops: CDR1 SGHTA, CDR2 FQGNSA. V was trimmed by 9 bases and J by 9 bases, leaving 18 bases between them. This CDR3 reads CASISVEEGEQFF. The CDR3 region has the DNA TGTGCCAGTATTAGCGTGGAGGAGGGTGAGCAGTTCTTC.

The V call is TRBV28, the J call TRBJ2-1, with 9 bases aligning to TRBD2. J lost 8 bases, V lost 6 bases, and 8 bases had no gene match. The CDR3 runs 14 residues. Germline CDR1 MDHEN, CDR2 SYDVKM. The CDR3 is CASSPIGLAHEQFF. CDR3 sequence (DNA): TGTGCCAGCAGCCCCATAGGACTAGCGCATGAGCAGTTCTTC.

The V gene is TRBV11-2, the J gene TRBJ2-2; D is perhaps TRBD2 (5 bases). Trimming removed 2 bases at V and 6 bases at J, with 13 bases between. CDR1 SGHAT and CDR2 FQNNGV come from the germline V gene. This CDR3 is built from 15 residues. CDR3 loop: CASSLKPGEPGELFF. The DNA of the CDR3 is TGTGCCAGCAGCTTAAAACCCGGGGAGCCCGGGGAGCTGTTTTTT.

The rearrangement links TRBV6-6 to TRBJ1-1; D gene unclear. The CDR3 consists of 12 residues. The V gene's germline CDR1 is MNHNY and CDR2 SVGAGI (reference sequence). V lost 4 bases to trimming and J lost 0 bases, with 3 bases between them. Here the CDR3 reads CASSSMNTEAFF. The DNA for the CDR3 is TGTGCCAGCAGTTCTATGAACACTGAAGCTTTCTTT.

This clone appeared once. J is TRBJ1-6 and V is TRBV30; TRBD1 matches 7 bases. V lost 2 bases to trimming and J lost 7 bases; unmatched junction nucleotides: 11. Germline CDR1 GTSNPN, CDR2 SVGIG (reference sequence). This CDR3 has 16 residues. CDR3 loop: CAWSPIRQGANSPLHF. CDR3 coding DNA: TGTGCCTGGAGTCCAATACGACAGGGTGCGAATTCACCCCTCCACTTT.

The chain has TRBV14 and TRBJ2-3; TRBD1 is a possible D gene (5 bases). Germline assignment: CDR1 SGHDN and CDR2 FVKESK. With 1 base removed from V and 0 bases from J, the gap between germline ends came to 17 bases. The CDR3 is 18 amino acids. CDR3 in DNA: TGTGCCAGCAGCCAAGGGGTTGGCGGACACCCTAGCACAGATACGCAGTATTTT. Translated, it gives CASSQGVGGHPSTDTQYF.

The genes are TRBV28 and TRBJ1-1; TRBD1 matches 8 bases. J lost 1 base, V lost 6 bases, and 13 bases had no gene match. CDR1 is MDHEN and CDR2 is SYDVKM in the germline V gene. This CDR3 has 17 amino acids. The CDR3 loop reads CASRKDREGVPNTEAFF. Written as DNA, the CDR3 is TGTGCCAGCAGAAAGGACAGGGAGGGAGTACCGAACACTGAAGCTTTCTTT.

Points on this clone: The identical CDR3 is also encoded by other nucleotide sequences in the sample. This rearrangement joins TRBV29-1 to TRBJ2-5; weak D call: TRBD1 (5 bases). The J call may be faulty, since TRBJ2-7 better matches the DNA end. The CDR3 has 10 residues. From germline, CDR1 is SQVTM and CDR2 ANQGSEA. CDR3 nucleotide sequence: TGCAGCGCCCAGGGTTACGAGCAGTACTTC. Translation: CSAQGYEQYF.

J is TRBJ1-3 and V is TRBV9; the D is unclear. The V end lost 3 bases, the J end lost 1 base, and 11 bases lay between the germline ends. This CDR3 is built from 15 residues. The germline V gene encodes CDR1 SGDLS and CDR2 YYNGEE. CDR3 coding DNA: TGTGCCAGCAGCGGTAAGGAGGGTTCTGGAAACACCATATATTTT. As protein: CASSGKEGSGNTIYF.

The chain employs TRBV28 and TRBJ1-1; TRBD1 is a possible D gene (5 bases). There are 13 residues in the CDR3. Trimming removed 3 bases at V and 1 base at J, with 6 bases between. The germline V gene has CDR1 MDHEN and CDR2 SYDVKM. CDR3 bases: TGTGCCAGCAGTTTCGACAGGAACACTGAAGCTTTCTTT. It is translated as CASSFDRNTEAFF.

The chain recombines TRBV6-1 with TRBJ2-7, with D perhaps TRBD1 (6 bases). Germline-derived CDR1 and CDR2 are MNHNS and SASEGT. This CDR3 is built from 14 residues. The V end lost 7 bases, the J end lost 2 bases, and 15 bases lay between the germline ends. CDR3 region: CASTRRTETYEQYF. The DNA for the CDR3 is TGTGCCAGCACCCGAAGGACAGAAACCTACGAGCAGTACTTC.

The V call is TRBV28, the J call TRBJ1-1; D uncertain. CDR3 length equals 13 residues. Per the germline V gene, CDR1 is MDHEN and CDR2 is SYDVKM. Between the trimmed V and J ends, which lost 8 bases and 1 base, there was a span of 11 bases. The CDR3 sequence: CASLSQENTEAFF. CDR3 sequence (DNA): TGTGCCAGCCTGTCGCAGGAGAACACTGAAGCTTTCTTT.

In its sample, this clone was seen a few times. The J gene is TRBJ2-2, the V gene TRBV2; D perhaps matches TRBD1 (6 bases). V was pared by 6 bases and J by 3 bases, with 14 bases between. The CDR3 consists of 15 residues. Germline CDR1 reads SNHLY; CDR2 reads FYNNEI. CDR3 sequence (DNA): TGTGCCAGCAGCGGACAGTCGGTTTACACCGGGGAGCTGTTTTTT. Translated: CASSGQSVYTGELFF.

J is TRBJ1-1 and V is TRBV27; maybe TRBD1 (5 bases). Germline values: CDR1 MNHEY, CDR2 SMNVEV (reference sequence). V lost 8 bases to trimming and J lost 5 bases, with 15 bases between them. This CDR3 comprises 13 residues. The DNA for the CDR3 is TGTGCCAGCGAAATGTTGGGGGGAACTGAAGCTTTCTTT. Translated, it gives CASEMLGGTEAFF.

The CDR3 spells CASDRESTEAFF. The CDR3 DNA reads as TGTGCCTCAGACAGGGAGTCGACTGAAGCTTTCTTT. The rearrangement uses TRBV30 and TRBJ1-1, with 7 bases that match TRBD1. Trimming removed 7 bases from V and 5 bases from J; junction bases left unmatched: 7. The CDR3 runs to 12 residues. Per the germline V gene, CDR1 is GTSNPN and CDR2 is SVGIG (reference sequence).

The V call is TRBV2, the J call TRBJ2-1; weak D call: TRBD1 (6 bases). This CDR3 comprises 15 residues. Germline CDR1 and CDR2: SNHLY and FYNNEI. Trimming shortened V by 4 bases and J by 4 bases, and 14 bases separated the two germline ends. CDR3 in amino acids: CASSVAGDRYNEQFF. CDR3 nucleotides: TGTGCCAGCAGTGTGGCAGGGGACCGGTACAATGAGCAGTTCTTC. Complete variable domain (other parts from reference TRBV2 and TRBJ2-1): EPEVTQTPSHQVTQMGQEVILRCVPISNHLYFYWYRQILGQKVEFLVSFYNNEISEKSEIFDDQFSVERPDGSNFTLKIRSTKLEDSAMYFCASSVAGDRYNEQFFGPGTRLTVL.

About this clone itself: Other DNA sequences from this sample encode an identical CDR3 as well. The chain has TRBV4-1 and TRBJ2-7; no definite D call. This CDR3 contains 13 residues. CDR1 is MGHRA, CDR2 YSYEKL, per germline. The V end was cut by 1 base, the J end by 0 bases, with 4 bases between. CDR3 in amino acids: CASSQGTSYEQYF. The CDR3 DNA sequence: TGCGCCAGCAGCCAAGGGACCTCCTACGAGCAGTACTTC.

The rearrangement links TRBV19 to TRBJ2-1, with D perhaps matching TRBD2 (5 bases). The V end lost 9 bases, the J end lost 6 bases, and 18 bases lay between the germline ends. Germline assignment: CDR1 LNHDA and CDR2 SQIVND (reference sequence). CDR3 size: 14 residues. The CDR3 sequence: CASRRWGEPNEQFF. CDR3 coding DNA: TGTGCCAGCCGGCGGTGGGGAGAGCCCAATGAGCAGTTCTTC. The full variable domain, rest sourced from reference TRBV19 and TRBJ2-1, is DGGITQSPKYLFRKEGQNVTLSCEQNLNHDAMYWYRQDPGQGLRLIYYSQIVNDFQKGDIAEGYSVSREKKESFPLTVTSAQKNPTAFYLCASRRWGEPNEQFFGPGTRLTVL.

CDR3 bases: TGTGCCAGCAGTTTCTCCCCGGGTTCCTACGAGCAGTACTTC. Encoded protein: CASSFSPGSYEQYF. The rearrangement links TRBV28 to TRBJ2-7, with D unresolved. The V gene lost 3 bases and the J gene lost 1 base, with 10 bases spanning the gap. The CDR3 has 14 residues. CDR1 is MDHEN and CDR2 is SYDVKM in the germline V gene.

This chain connects TRBV5-1 to TRBJ2-7; D is perhaps TRBD2 (5 bases). With 2 bases removed from V and 4 bases from J, the gap between germline ends came to 16 bases. CDR1 is SGHRS, CDR2 YFSETQ, per germline. This CDR3 is 15 amino acids long. CDR3 in DNA: TGCGCCAGCAGCTTCGGCTGGGGAGCGTCTTACGAGCAGTACTTC. This encodes CASSFGWGASYEQYF.

The CDR3, as DNA: TGCGCCAGCAGTGATCGACGACAGGGACCCCATCCTGAAGCTTTCTTT. Translation gives CASSDRRQGPHPEAFF. The J gene is TRBJ1-1, the V gene TRBV10-2; 7 positions agree with TRBD1. CDR1 and CDR2 from the germline V gene are WSHSY and SAAADI. J gave up 6 bases and V 3 bases, and 13 bases lay outside the gene matches. The CDR3 consists of 16 residues.

This rearrangement joins TRBV21-1 to TRBJ2-1; TRBD2, the table's D call, lacks a check against the DNA. TRBV21-1 constitutes a pseudogene. The CDR3 is 18 amino acids. In DNA form, the CDR3 reads TGTGCCAGCAGCGGGCGGGTGTGGGAGACTAGCGGATACAATGAGCAGTTCTTC. Its protein product is CASSGRVWETSGYNEQFF.

This clone has more than one count but fewer than ten. The chain combines TRBV25-1 with TRBJ1-1; a weak D match, TRBD1 (5 bases). This CDR3 spans 11 amino acids. Germline CDR1 and CDR2: MGHDK and SYGVNS. V shed 10 bases and J shed 5 bases, with 11 bases lying between them. CDR3 nucleotides: TGTGCCACCGGCCGGGGGACTGAAGCTTTCTTT. Its translation: CATGRGTEAFF.

This clone was seen only a few times. The gene calls are TRBV7-8 and TRBJ1-3; D ambiguous. The germline V gene has CDR1 SGHVS and CDR2 FQNEAQ. V was pared by 2 bases and J by 0 bases, with 8 bases between. The CDR3 is 15 amino acids. As DNA, the CDR3 is TGTGCCAGCAGCTTAAACTCTGGCTCTGGAAACACCATATATTTT. Protein: CASSLNSGSGNTIYF. The variable domain in full, with the rest retrieved from reference TRBV7-8 and TRBJ1-3, is GAGVSQSPRYKVAKRGQDVALRCDPISGHVSLFWYQQALGQGPEFLTYFQNEAQLDKSGLPSDRFFAERPEGSVSTLKIQRTQQEDSAVYLCASSLNSGSGNTIYFGEGSWLTVV.

This chain joins TRBV27 and TRBJ2-7; D call uncertain. The CDR3 contains 15 residues. Between the trimmed V and J ends, which lost 2 bases and 0 bases, there was a span of 11 bases. Germline V gene sequence: CDR1 MNHEY, CDR2 SMNVEV (reference sequence). The CDR3 sequence: CASSLGLHSSYEQYF. Written as DNA, the CDR3 is TGTGCCAGCAGTTTAGGGCTGCACAGCTCCTACGAGCAGTACTTC.